This T cell receptor beta chain was identified in a study of T cell responses to AZD1222 COVID-19 vaccine. Study findings and constraints: Recipients of two AZD1222 doses showed rising Spike-specific TCR breadth and depth. AZD1222 recipients seropositive at baseline numbered only six or seven. Vaccine-associated CD4 TCRs spanned spike, dominant at 160-218 and 743-854.

Data came from immunoSEQ multiplex PCR; TCRdb stores just in-frame clones and leaves some out. Of about 76,000 clones in the sample, roughly 80% were seen once. V lost 5 bases and J lost 9; bases outside the gene matches: 16. This CDR3 is 16 amino acids long. In germline, CDR1 is GTSNPN, CDR2 SVGIG (reference sequence). Of note for this clone: Its antigen is not known.

This sequence was found in an adult who received the MenACWY meningococcal vaccine as a control. Material: peripheral blood, obtained 28 days after the second dose of the MenACWY control vaccine. This chain joins TRBV30 and TRBJ2-1; 10 bases agree with TRBD2. The CDR3 nucleotides read TGTGCCTGGGCTCTAGCGGGAGAGCCTCCCTGGAGTGAGCAGTTCTTC. This translates into CAWALAGEPPWSEQFF.